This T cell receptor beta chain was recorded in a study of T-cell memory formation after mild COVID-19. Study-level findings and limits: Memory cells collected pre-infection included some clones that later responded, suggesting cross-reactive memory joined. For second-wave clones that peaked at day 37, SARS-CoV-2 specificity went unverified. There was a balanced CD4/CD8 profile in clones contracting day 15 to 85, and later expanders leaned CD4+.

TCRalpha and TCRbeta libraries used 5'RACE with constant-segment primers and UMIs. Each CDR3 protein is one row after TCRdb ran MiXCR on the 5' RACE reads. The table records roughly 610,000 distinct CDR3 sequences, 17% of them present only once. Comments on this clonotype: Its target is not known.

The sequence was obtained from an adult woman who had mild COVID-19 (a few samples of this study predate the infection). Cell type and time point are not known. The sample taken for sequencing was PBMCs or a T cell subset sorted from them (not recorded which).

The CDR3 spells CASSPQGELYTEAFF. As DNA, the CDR3 is TGTGCCAGCTCACCACAGGGGGAACTCTACACTGAAGCTTTCTTT. V is TRBV18 and J is TRBJ1-1, with TRBD1 as a possible D gene (6 bases). The CDR3 sequence is 15 residues long. From germline, CDR1 is KGHSH and CDR2 LQKENI. V was pared by 1 base and J by 3 bases, with 12 bases between. The entire variable domain, with the rest obtained from reference TRBV18 and TRBJ1-1, is as follows: NAGVMQNPRHLVRRRGQEARLRCSPMKGHSHVYWYRQLPEEGLKFMVYLQKENIIDESGMPKERFSAEFPKEGPSILRIQQVVRGDSAAYFCASSPQGELYTEAFFGQGTRLTVV.